The clone carrying this T cell receptor beta chain was counted a single time. Repertoires were generated with immunoSEQ multiplex PCR, while TCRdb's copy carries only in-frame clones and drops some. The data contain 150,000 to 200,000 clones, around nine tenths of them seen just once; the ten biggest clones take up roughly 5.5%. These data are taken from a study of T cell responses to AZD1222 COVID-19 vaccine. The germline CDR1 and CDR2 sequences are SGHTA and FQGTGA. The length of the CDR3 is 17 residues. V lost 5 bases and J lost 4; bases outside the gene matches: 14. Sequencing used peripheral blood, obtained on day 0 of AZD1222 vaccination. The source of this sequence is an adult in good health. This rearrangement joins TRBV7-3 to TRBJ2-4; 7 nucleotides line up with TRBD2. DNA for the CDR3: TGTGCCAGCAGCCCAACTCCGGGGGGACTGGGAAAAAACATTCAGTACTTC. Translated, it gives CASSPTPGGLGKNIQYF.